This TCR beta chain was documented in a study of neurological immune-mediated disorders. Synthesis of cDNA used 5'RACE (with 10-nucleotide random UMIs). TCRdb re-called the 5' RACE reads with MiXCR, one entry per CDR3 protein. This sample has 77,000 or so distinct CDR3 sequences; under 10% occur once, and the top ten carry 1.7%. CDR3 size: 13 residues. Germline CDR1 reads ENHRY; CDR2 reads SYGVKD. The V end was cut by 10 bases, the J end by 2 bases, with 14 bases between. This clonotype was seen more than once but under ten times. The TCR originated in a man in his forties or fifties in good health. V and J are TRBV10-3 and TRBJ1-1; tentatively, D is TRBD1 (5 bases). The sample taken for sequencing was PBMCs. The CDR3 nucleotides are TGTGCCACGATGGACACCTTTAACACTGAAGCTTTCTTT. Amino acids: CATMDTFNTEAFF.